These 27 T cell receptor beta chains came from one sample sequenced in a study of T cells in women clearing cervical HPV infection. Data came from immunoSEQ multiplex PCR; TCRdb stores just in-frame clones and leaves some out. In all, the sample yields tens of thousands of clones. The material sequenced was blood buffy coat. The receptor source for this set is a woman aged 18-70 years with a cervical HPV16 infection that either progressed to CIN3+ or cleared (not recorded which).

Comments on this clone: The CDR3 end is not reached by the read, which stops 3 residues before it; the germline J gene fills it in. The chain employs TRBV29-1 and TRBJ2-3; the match to TRBD1 covers 10 bases. There are 15 residues in the CDR3. In germline, CDR1 is SQVTM, CDR2 ANQGSEA. CDR3 loop: CSVILTGGPRQPQYF. The covered CDR3 bases are TGCAGCGTTATATTGACAGGGGGCCCGAGACAGCCG.

As to this clone: The read falls 3 residues short of the CDR3 end, and the missing part is taken from the germline J gene. The rearrangement uses TRBV19 and TRBJ1-3; 10 bases agree with TRBD1. V lost 4 bases, J lost 3 bases, and 12 bases stayed unmatched. The CDR3 runs 18 residues. Germline lookup yields CDR1 LNHDA and CDR2 SQIVND (reference sequence). The CDR3 region is CASSTLTTTGGFGNTIYF. CDR3 bases read: TGTGCCAGTAGTACGCTCACAACGACAGGGGGCTTTGGAAACACC.

The CDR3 here is CASSPRSGGANNEQFF. The CDR3 bases that were read are TGTGCCAGCTCACCACGAAGCGGGGGGGCTAACAATGAG. The chain employs TRBV18 and TRBJ2-1, with 10 bases fitting TRBD2. The CDR3 goes on 3 residues after the read ends, and that part is filled in from the germline J gene. The CDR3 length is 16 residues. The V segment lost 1 base and the J segment 5 bases; nucleotides outside the gene matches: 5. CDR1 KGHSH and CDR2 LQKENI come from the germline V gene.

With regard to this clone: The sequenced fragment ends 3 residues before the CDR3 boundary, so the rest is inferred from the germline J gene. The chain carries TRBV18 and TRBJ1-6; 7 bases map to TRBD1. With 2 bases clipped from V and 7 bases from J, the junction kept 8 bases outside the gene matches. CDR3 length equals 16 residues. Germline loops: CDR1 KGHSH, CDR2 LQKENI. The sequenced CDR3 bases are TGTGCCAGCTCACCAGGACAGGTTAATTTAAATTCACCC. This translates into CASSPGQVNLNSP. The entire CDR3 reads CASSPGQVNLNSPLHF.

In regard to this clone: The read falls 3 residues short of the CDR3 end, and the missing part is taken from the germline J gene. The V call is TRBV19, the J call TRBJ1-5; 9 bases match TRBD1. V was pared by 4 bases and J by 5 bases, with 6 bases of the junction left unmatched. Germline V lookup: CDR1 LNHDA, CDR2 SQIVND (reference sequence). The CDR3 length is 15 residues. CDR3 in amino acids: CASSTGTGYDQPQHF. The CDR3 bases that were read are TGTGCCAGTAGTACCGGGACAGGGTACGATCAGCCC.

With regard to this clone: The read ends 3 residues before the CDR3 terminus; that terminus is restored from the germline J gene. The V gene is TRBV7-6, the J gene TRBJ1-1; D is undetermined. The germline CDR1 and CDR2 sequences are SGHVS and FNYEAQ. Trimming cost V 1 base and J 6 bases, with 9 bases left between them. The CDR3 runs to 13 residues. This CDR3 reads CASSLVRTSEAFF. The part of the CDR3 DNA that was read is TGTGCCAGCAGCTTAGTACGGACTTCTGAA.

Of note for this clone: One junction end disagrees with the germline gene, perhaps due to a read error. Other nucleotide sequences from this sample produce the same CDR3. The sequenced part of the CDR3 DNA is TGTGCCAGCACTGAACAGGGGTCGGGCTCTGGAAACACC. Its protein product is CASTEQGSGSGNT. The full CDR3 reads CASTEQGSGSGNTIYF. V is TRBV2 and J is TRBJ1-3, with 7 nucleotides matching TRBD1. The read comes to an end 3 residues before the CDR3 does, leaving the germline J gene to fill in the end. The CDR3 length is 16 residues. Germline V gene lookup returns CDR1 SNHLY and CDR2 FYNNEI. Complete variable domain (other parts from reference TRBV2 and TRBJ1-3): EPEVTQTPSHQVTQMGQEVILRCVPISNHLYFYWYRQILGQKVEFLVSFYNNEISEKSEIFDDQFSVERPDGSNFTLKIRSTKLEDSAMYFCASTEQGSGSGNTIYFGEGSWLTVV.

Worth noting for this clone: The read gets to within 3 residues of the CDR3 end, and the germline J gene fills in the rest. The chain uses TRBV7-9 and TRBJ2-1; 7 positions agree with TRBD1. Germline trimming cut 4 bases from V and 3 bases from J; bases unmatched to any gene: 3. Germline V gives CDR1 SEHNR, CDR2 FQNEAQ (reference sequence). The CDR3 spans 14 residues. Partial CDR3 DNA: TGTGCCAGCAGCTCGCGGACAGGCTACAATGAG. Translated: CASSSRTGYNE. The whole CDR3 protein is CASSSRTGYNEQFF.

Details on this clone: The observed sequence ends 3 residues before the CDR3 terminus, with the missing tail filled in from the germline J gene. V is TRBV7-2 and J is TRBJ1-2, with 7 positions matching TRBD1. CDR1 is SGHTA, CDR2 FQGNSA, per germline. The V gene end was trimmed by 5 bases and the J gene end by 5 bases; junction bases not matched to a gene: 5. This CDR3 has 13 residues. The CDR3 here is CASSPQTGYGYTF. CDR3 DNA (partial): TGTGCCAGCAGCCCGCAGACAGGGTATGGC. The whole variable domain, remainder taken from reference TRBV7-2 and TRBJ1-2, is GAGVSQSPSNKVTEKGKDVELRCDPISGHTALYWYRQSLGQGLEFLIYFQGNSAPDKSGLPSDRFSAERTGGSVSTLTIQRTQQEDSAVYLCASSPQTGYGYTFGSGTRLTVV.

In regard to this clone: Read sequence stops 3 residues before the CDR3 end, and the germline J gene provides the missing end. The chain uses TRBV6-2 or TRBV6-3 and TRBJ2-1, with D possibly being TRBD1 (6 bases). This CDR3 spans 13 amino acids. Per germline, CDR1 MNHEY and CDR2 SVGEGT. Trimming stripped 9 bases from V and 1 base from J, with 10 bases between. The CDR3 is CASRQGSYNEQFF. The CDR3 bases that were read are TGTGCCAGTCGGCAGGGGTCCTACAATGAG.

A remark on this clone: The read halts 3 residues ahead of the CDR3 end, with the missing end drawn from the germline J gene. The chain has TRBV7-2 and TRBJ2-4; 11 nucleotides line up with TRBD2. In germline, CDR1 is SGHTA, CDR2 FQGNSA. Unmatched junction bases numbered 12, after V lost 11 bases and J lost 6 bases. CDR3 length: 15 amino acids. The CDR3 is CASGRLAGGLNIQYF. The CDR3 bases that were read are TGTGCCTCCGGTCGCCTAGCGGGAGGACTAAACATT.

Notes on this clone: The read halts 3 residues ahead of the CDR3 end, with the missing end drawn from the germline J gene. The genes are TRBV10-1 and TRBJ1-1; D unresolved. Per the germline V gene, CDR1 is WNHNN and CDR2 is SYGVQD (reference sequence). The CDR3 runs 14 residues. CDR3: CASSESQPTARAFF. The covered CDR3 bases are TGCGCCAGCAGTGAGTCACAGCCCACCGCTCGA.

Concerning this clone itself: The DNA ends 3 residues before the CDR3 does, and the rest of the CDR3 is filled in from the germline J gene. The rearrangement uses TRBV7-6 and TRBJ2-7; the match to TRBD1 covers 9 bases. Germline CDR1 reads SGHVS; CDR2 reads FNYEAQ. This CDR3 is built from 12 residues. J was trimmed by 4 bases and V by 5 bases; bases with no gene match: 0. CDR3 in amino acids: CASSGTGYEQYF. The sequenced part of the CDR3 DNA is TGTGCCAGCAGCGGGACAGGGTACGAG.

For this clone: The missing CDR3 end, 3 residues past where the read stops, is filled in from the germline J gene. The chain is built from TRBV7-6 and TRBJ2-7, with 14 positions matching TRBD2. Trimming took 5 bases from V and 4 from J; bases not matched to a gene: 7. CDR1 and CDR2 from the germline V gene are SGHVS and FNYEAQ. CDR3 length equals 16 residues. The covered CDR3 bases are TGTGCCAGCAGCATCGCCGGGACTAGCGGGGGATACGAG. It translates to CASSIAGTSGGYE. The full CDR3 sequence reads CASSIAGTSGGYEQYF.

With respect to this clone: The read finishes 3 residues shy of the CDR3 end, and the germline J gene is used to complete it. V is TRBV20-1 and J is TRBJ1-6; perhaps TRBD1 as D (5 bases). CDR3 length: 15 amino acids. The V gene's germline CDR1 is DFQATT and CDR2 SNEGSKA (reference sequence). V dropped 4 bases and J dropped 10 bases, with 20 bases sitting between them. Partial CDR3 DNA: TGCAGTGCTATAGGCTCCGGGCGGGGGTGGTCACCC. Protein: CSAIGSGRGWSP. The whole CDR3 reads CSAIGSGRGWSPLHF.

Points on this clone: The read terminates 3 residues before the CDR3 end, so the remaining end is supplied by the germline J gene. V and J are TRBV19 and TRBJ2-5; 8 bases align to TRBD1. The CDR3 is 13 amino acids. The germline V gene has CDR1 LNHDA and CDR2 SQIVND (reference sequence). Trimming at V came to 5 bases and at J to 5 bases, leaving 4 bases not matched to a gene. The CDR3 here is CASSDRGSETQYF. The CDR3 DNA, read in part, is TGTGCCAGTAGTGACAGGGGTTCCGAGACC. Full variable domain (outside the CDR3, taken from reference TRBV19 and TRBJ2-5): DGGITQSPKYLFRKEGQNVTLSCEQNLNHDAMYWYRQDPGQGLRLIYYSQIVNDFQKGDIAEGYSVSREKKESFPLTVTSAQKNPTAFYLCASSDRGSETQYFGPGTRLLVL.

With respect to this clone: The read comes to an end 3 residues before the CDR3 does, leaving the germline J gene to fill in the end. Other DNA sequences in this specimen translate into the identical CDR3. This chain links TRBV20-1 with TRBJ2-2, with D perhaps matching TRBD2 (7 bases). Deletions cut 3 bases from V and 0 bases from J, with 14 bases between. Germline CDR1 DFQATT, CDR2 SNEGSKA (reference sequence). This CDR3 is 16 amino acids long. The sequenced CDR3 bases are TGCAGTGCTAGTAGGGCGGGGGCCGCGAACACCGGGGAG. Amino acid sequence: CSASRAGAANTGE. The entire CDR3 reads CSASRAGAANTGELFF.

Turning to this clone: The sequence runs out 3 residues before the end of the CDR3; the remainder is reconstructed from the germline J gene. The V and J genes are TRBV5-4 and TRBJ2-5; 10 positions agree with TRBD2. The CDR3 consists of 15 residues. Germline V gives CDR1 SGHNT, CDR2 YYREEE (reference sequence). Germline trimming cut 4 bases from V and 5 bases from J; bases unmatched to any gene: 8. CDR3: CASSHAATSGETQYF. The DNA read from the CDR3 is TGTGCCAGCAGCCACGCTGCGACTAGCGGGGAGACC.

As regards this clone: The read halts 3 residues ahead of the CDR3 end, with the missing end drawn from the germline J gene. This chain links TRBV20-1 with TRBJ2-5; TRBD1 aligns across 7 bases. V was clipped by 7 bases and J by 5 bases; unmatched bases: 7. The germline V gene has CDR1 DFQATT and CDR2 SNEGSKA (reference sequence). This CDR3 is 12 amino acids long. CDR3 DNA (partial): TGCAGTGTTCGTACAGGGGACGAGACC. Its translation: CSVRTGDET. The whole CDR3 protein reads CSVRTGDETQYF.

As to this clone: The read gets to within 3 residues of the CDR3 end, and the germline J gene fills in the rest. This chain uses TRBV18 with TRBJ1-4; D possibly corresponds to TRBD1 (5 bases). The CDR3 covers 14 residues. CDR1 is KGHSH, CDR2 LQKENI, per germline. The CDR3: CASSQYSGANVLFF. Incomplete CDR3 DNA: TGTGCCAGCTCCCAGTACTCTGGGGCCAACGTA.

With respect to this clone: The read falls 3 residues short of the CDR3 end, and the missing part is taken from the germline J gene. The rearrangement joins TRBV18 to TRBJ1-6; TRBD1 aligns across 7 bases. J lost 5 bases, V lost 5 bases, and 3 bases had no gene match. This CDR3 has 14 amino acids. Germline CDR1 is KGHSH and CDR2 is LQKENI. CDR3 sequence: CASSTGTDNSPLHF. CDR3 bases read: TGTGCCAGCTCAACTGGGACAGATAATTCACCC. Complete variable domain (other parts from reference TRBV18 and TRBJ1-6): NAGVMQNPRHLVRRRGQEARLRCSPMKGHSHVYWYRQLPEEGLKFMVYLQKENIIDESGMPKERFSAEFPKEGPSILRIQQVVRGDSAAYFCASSTGTDNSPLHFGNGTRLTVT.

With regard to this clone: The CDR3 is cut off 3 residues early in the read; its end comes from the germline J gene. The J gene is TRBJ2-3, the V gene TRBV5-1; 11 nucleotides match TRBD2. This CDR3 contains 14 residues. V was pared by 2 bases and J by 6 bases, with 2 bases of the junction left unmatched. Per germline, CDR1 SGHRS and CDR2 YFSETQ. CDR3 sequence: CASSFSGRADTQYF. The sequenced part of the CDR3 DNA is TGCGCCAGCAGCTTTAGCGGGAGGGCGGATACG.

Notes on this clone: Read sequence stops 3 residues before the CDR3 end, and the germline J gene provides the missing end. This chain joins TRBV19 and TRBJ2-7; weak D call: TRBD1 (6 bases). Trimming cost V 3 bases and J 5 bases, with 17 bases left between them. The CDR3 totals 15 residues. CDR1 is LNHDA and CDR2 is SQIVND in the germline V gene (reference sequence). CDR3 DNA, as far as it was read: TGTGCCAGTAGTATCACAGCCAGGGGTTTGGACGAG. This gives the protein CASSITARGLDE. From start to end, the CDR3 is CASSITARGLDEQYF. Combining the CDR3 with reference TRBV19 and TRBJ2-7 gives the whole variable domain DGGITQSPKYLFRKEGQNVTLSCEQNLNHDAMYWYRQDPGQGLRLIYYSQIVNDFQKGDIAEGYSVSREKKESFPLTVTSAQKNPTAFYLCASSITARGLDEQYFGPGTRLTVT.

Concerning this clone itself: The read is 3 residues too short to cover the CDR3 end, so that end is filled in from the germline J gene. The chain employs TRBV19 and TRBJ1-2; D remains unclear. Germline lookup yields CDR1 LNHDA and CDR2 SQIVND (reference sequence). CDR3 length equals 16 residues. The sequenced CDR3 bases are TGTGCCAGTAGTAGACGGAATGAGGCCGAGCGAGGAGGC. This encodes CASSRRNEAERGG. The CDR3, in full, reads CASSRRNEAERGGYTF.

As for this clone: The CDR3 is cut off 3 residues early in the read; its end comes from the germline J gene. The chain links TRBV6-4 to TRBJ1-3, with D possibly being TRBD1 (6 bases). V gave up 10 bases and J gave up 0 bases, with 16 bases separating them. The CDR3 totals 15 residues. Germline-derived CDR1 and CDR2 are MRHNA and SNTAGT. The CDR3 loop is CATGGPDSSGNTIYF. CDR3 DNA (partial): TGTGCCACGGGGGGGCCGGATAGCTCTGGAAACACC.

Turning to this clone: The CDR3 end lies 3 residues beyond the end of the read and is filled in from the germline J gene. V usage is TRBV6-2 or TRBV6-3 and J usage is TRBJ2-2; D is unresolved. CDR1 is MNHEY, CDR2 SVGEGT, per germline. V dropped 0 bases and J dropped 4 bases, with 6 bases sitting between them. The CDR3 totals 14 residues. The CDR3 DNA, read in part, is TGTGCCAGCAGTTACTCGACTGTCACCGGGGAG. Translation: CASSYSTVTGE. The complete CDR3 sequence is CASSYSTVTGELFF.

With regard to this clone: The CDR3 end is not reached by the read, which stops 3 residues before it; the germline J gene fills it in. This chain connects TRBV11-1 to TRBJ2-3, with TRBD1 matching 7 bases. CDR3 length: 15 amino acids. Germline CDR1 SGHAT, CDR2 FQDESV (reference sequence). V lost 0 bases to trimming and J lost 5 bases; unmatched junction nucleotides: 5. CDR3 bases read: TGTGCCAGCAGCTTAGCGACAGGGTCTAAAGATACG. Residues: CASSLATGSKDT. From start to end, the CDR3 is CASSLATGSKDTQYF.